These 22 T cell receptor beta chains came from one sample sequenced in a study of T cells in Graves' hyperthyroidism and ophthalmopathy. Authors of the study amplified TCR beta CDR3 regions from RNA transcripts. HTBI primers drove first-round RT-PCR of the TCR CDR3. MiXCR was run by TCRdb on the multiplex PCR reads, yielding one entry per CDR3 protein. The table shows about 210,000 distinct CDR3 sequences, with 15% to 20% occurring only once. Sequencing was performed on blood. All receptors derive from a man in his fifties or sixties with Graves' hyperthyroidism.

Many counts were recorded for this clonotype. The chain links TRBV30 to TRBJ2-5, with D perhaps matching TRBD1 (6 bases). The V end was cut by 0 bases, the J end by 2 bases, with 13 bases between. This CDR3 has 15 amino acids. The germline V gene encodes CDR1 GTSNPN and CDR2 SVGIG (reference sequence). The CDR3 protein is CAWSVTGILQETQYF. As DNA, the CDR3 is TGTGCCTGGAGTGTAACAGGGATTCTACAAGAGACCCAGTACTTC.

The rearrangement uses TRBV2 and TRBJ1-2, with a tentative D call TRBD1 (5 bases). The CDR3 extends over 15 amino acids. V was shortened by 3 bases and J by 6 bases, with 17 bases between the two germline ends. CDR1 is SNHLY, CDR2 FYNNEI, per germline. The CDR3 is CASSDWARASHGYTF. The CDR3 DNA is TGTGCCAGCAGTGATTGGGCCAGGGCGTCCCATGGCTACACCTTC. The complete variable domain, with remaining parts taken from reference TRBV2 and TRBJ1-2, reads EPEVTQTPSHQVTQMGQEVILRCVPISNHLYFYWYRQILGQKVEFLVSFYNNEISEKSEIFDDQFSVERPDGSNFTLKIRSTKLEDSAMYFCASSDWARASHGYTFGSGTRLTVV.

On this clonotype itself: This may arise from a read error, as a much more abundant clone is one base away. The CDR3 bases are TGTGCCAGCAGCTCCGGGACAGGGAGGGCCGAAAACATTCAGTACTTC. Translating it yields CASSSGTGRAENIQYF. The chain uses TRBV11-2 and TRBJ2-4; 9 bases are shared with TRBD1. Looked up from germline, CDR1 is SGHAT and CDR2 is FQNNGV. Germline trimming cut 4 bases from V and 5 bases from J; bases unmatched to any gene: 9. The CDR3 has 16 residues. Combining the CDR3 with reference TRBV11-2 and TRBJ2-4 gives the whole variable domain EAGVAQSPRYKIIEKRQSVAFWCNPISGHATLYWYQQILGQGPKLLIQFQNNGVVDDSQLPKDRFSAERLKGVDSTLKIQPAKLEDSAVYLCASSSGTGRAENIQYFGAGTRLSVL.

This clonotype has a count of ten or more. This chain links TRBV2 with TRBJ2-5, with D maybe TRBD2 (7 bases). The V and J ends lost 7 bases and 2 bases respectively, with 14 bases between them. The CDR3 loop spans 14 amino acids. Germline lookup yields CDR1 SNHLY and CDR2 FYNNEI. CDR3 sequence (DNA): TGTGCCAGCAAGAACAGGGAGGGTCAAGAGACCCAGTACTTC. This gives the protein CASKNREGQETQYF.

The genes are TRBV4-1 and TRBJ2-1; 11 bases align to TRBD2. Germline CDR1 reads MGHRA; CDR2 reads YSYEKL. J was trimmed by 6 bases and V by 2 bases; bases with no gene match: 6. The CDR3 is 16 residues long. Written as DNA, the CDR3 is TGCGCCAGCAGCCAACCAACTAGCGGGGGAGGCAATGAGCAGTTCTTC. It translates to CASSQPTSGGGNEQFF.

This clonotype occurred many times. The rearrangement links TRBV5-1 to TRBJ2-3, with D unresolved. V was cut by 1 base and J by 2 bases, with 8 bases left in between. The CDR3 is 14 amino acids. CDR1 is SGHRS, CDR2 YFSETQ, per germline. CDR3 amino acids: CASSLRPNTDTQYF. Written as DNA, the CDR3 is TGCGCCAGCAGCTTGAGGCCCAACACAGATACGCAGTATTTT. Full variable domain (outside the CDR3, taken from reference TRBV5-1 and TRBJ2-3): KAGVTQTPRYLIKTRGQQVTLSCSPISGHRSVSWYQQTPGQGLQFLFEYFSETQRNKGNFPGRFSGRQFSNSRSEMNVSTLELGDSALYLCASSLRPNTDTQYFGPGTRLTVL.

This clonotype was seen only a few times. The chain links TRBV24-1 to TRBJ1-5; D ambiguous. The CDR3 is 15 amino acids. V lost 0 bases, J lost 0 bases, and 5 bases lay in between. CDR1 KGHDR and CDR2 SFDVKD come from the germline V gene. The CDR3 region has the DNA TGTGCCACCAGTGATTTGCAGGATAGCAATCAGCCCCAGCATTTT. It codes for CATSDLQDSNQPQHF.

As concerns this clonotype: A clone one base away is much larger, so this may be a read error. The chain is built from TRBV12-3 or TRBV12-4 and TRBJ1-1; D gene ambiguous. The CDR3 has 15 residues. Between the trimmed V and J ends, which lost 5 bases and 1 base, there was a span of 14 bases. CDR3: CASSDPYRGNTEAFF. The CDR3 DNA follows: TGTGCCAGCAGTGACCCGTACCGCGGGAACACTGAAGCTTTCTTT.

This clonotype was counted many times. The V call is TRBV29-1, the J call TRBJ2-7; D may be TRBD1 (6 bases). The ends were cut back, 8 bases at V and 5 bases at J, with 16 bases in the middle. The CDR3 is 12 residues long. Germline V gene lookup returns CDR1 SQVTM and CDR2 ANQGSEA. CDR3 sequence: CSYSRGANEQYF. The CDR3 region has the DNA TGCAGCTATTCCAGGGGAGCGAACGAGCAGTACTTC.

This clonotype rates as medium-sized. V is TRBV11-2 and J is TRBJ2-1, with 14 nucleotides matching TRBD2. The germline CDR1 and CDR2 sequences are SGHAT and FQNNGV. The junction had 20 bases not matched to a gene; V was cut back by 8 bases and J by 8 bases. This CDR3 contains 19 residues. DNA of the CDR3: TGTGCCAGCGGATACCCCCCTACCGGGACTAGCGGGAGAGGGCATGAGCAGTTCTTC. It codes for CASGYPPTGTSGRGHEQFF.

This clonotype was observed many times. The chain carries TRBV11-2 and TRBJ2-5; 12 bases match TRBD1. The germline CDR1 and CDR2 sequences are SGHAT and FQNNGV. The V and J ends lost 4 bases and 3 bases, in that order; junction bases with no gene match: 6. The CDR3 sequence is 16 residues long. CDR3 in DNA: TGTGCCAGCAGCTCCCTAGGGACAGGGGGCAAAGAGACCCAGTACTTC. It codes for CASSSLGTGGKETQYF.

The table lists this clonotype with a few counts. In DNA form, the CDR3 reads TGTGCCAGCAAGGGGGTCCGCAACACCGGGGAGCTGTTTTTT. Translating gives CASKGVRNTGELFF. The chain links TRBV6-1 to TRBJ2-2, with D perhaps TRBD1 (6 bases). This CDR3 spans 14 amino acids. Germline assignment: CDR1 MNHNS and CDR2 SASEGT. V lost 7 bases and J lost 2, with 11 bases in between.

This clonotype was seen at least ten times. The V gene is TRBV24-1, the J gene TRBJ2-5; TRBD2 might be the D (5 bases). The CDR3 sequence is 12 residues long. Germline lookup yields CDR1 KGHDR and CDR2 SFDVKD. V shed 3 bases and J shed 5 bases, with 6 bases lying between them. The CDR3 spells CATSDRGETQYF. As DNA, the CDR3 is TGTGCCACCAGTGATCGAGGGGAGACCCAGTACTTC.

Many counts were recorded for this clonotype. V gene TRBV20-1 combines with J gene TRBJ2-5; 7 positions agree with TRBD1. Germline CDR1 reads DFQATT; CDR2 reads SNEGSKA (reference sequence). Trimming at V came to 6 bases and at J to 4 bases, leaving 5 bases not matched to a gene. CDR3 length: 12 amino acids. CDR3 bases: TGCAGTGCGCCCAGACAGGGAGAGACCCAGTACTTC. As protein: CSAPRQGETQYF.

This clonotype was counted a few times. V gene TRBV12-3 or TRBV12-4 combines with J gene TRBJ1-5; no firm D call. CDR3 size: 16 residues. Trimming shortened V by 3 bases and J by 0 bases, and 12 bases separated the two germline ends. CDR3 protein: CASSFAGRGSNQPQHF. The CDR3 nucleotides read TGTGCCAGCAGTTTCGCGGGTCGGGGTAGCAATCAGCCCCAGCATTTT.

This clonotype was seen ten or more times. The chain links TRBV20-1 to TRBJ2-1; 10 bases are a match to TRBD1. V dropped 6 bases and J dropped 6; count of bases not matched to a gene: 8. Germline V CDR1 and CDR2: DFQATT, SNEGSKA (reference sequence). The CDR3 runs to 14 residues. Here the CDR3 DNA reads TGCAGTGCCAGATGGGACAGGGGACCCAATGAGCAGTTCTTC. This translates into CSARWDRGPNEQFF.

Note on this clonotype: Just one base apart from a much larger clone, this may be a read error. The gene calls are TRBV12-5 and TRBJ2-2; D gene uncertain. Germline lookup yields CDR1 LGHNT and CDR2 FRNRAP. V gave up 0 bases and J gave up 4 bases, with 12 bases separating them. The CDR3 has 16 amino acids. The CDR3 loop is CASGLVLDKSTGELFF. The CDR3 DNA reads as TGTGCTAGTGGTTTGGTACTCGACAAATCCACCGGGGAGCTGTTTTTT.

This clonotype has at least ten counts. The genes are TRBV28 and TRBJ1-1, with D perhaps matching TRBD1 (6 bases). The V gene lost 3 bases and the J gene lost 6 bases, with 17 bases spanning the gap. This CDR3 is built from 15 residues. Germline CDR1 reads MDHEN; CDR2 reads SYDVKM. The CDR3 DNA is TGTGCCAGCAGTTTGCACTCCGGGACACACCCTGAAGCTTTCTTT. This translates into CASSLHSGTHPEAFF. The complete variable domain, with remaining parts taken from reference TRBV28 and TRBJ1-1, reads DVKVTQSSRYLVKRTGEKVFLECVQDMDHENMFWYRQDPGLGLRLIYFSYDVKMKEKGDIPEGYSVSREKKERFSLILESASTNQTSMYLCASSLHSGTHPEAFFGQGTRLTVV.

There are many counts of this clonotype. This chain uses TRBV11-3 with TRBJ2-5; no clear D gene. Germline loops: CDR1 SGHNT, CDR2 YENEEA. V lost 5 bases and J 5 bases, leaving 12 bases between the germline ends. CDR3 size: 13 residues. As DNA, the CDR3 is TGTGCCAGCAGCCCGCCTACATGGGAGACCCAGTACTTC. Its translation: CASSPPTWETQYF.

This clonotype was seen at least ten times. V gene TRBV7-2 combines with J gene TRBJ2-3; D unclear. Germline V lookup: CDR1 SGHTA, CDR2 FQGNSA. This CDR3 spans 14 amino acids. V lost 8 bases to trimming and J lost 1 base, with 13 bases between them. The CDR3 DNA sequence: TGTGCCAGCGGCATCAGAGCAGGCACAGATACGCAGTATTTT. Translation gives CASGIRAGTDTQYF.

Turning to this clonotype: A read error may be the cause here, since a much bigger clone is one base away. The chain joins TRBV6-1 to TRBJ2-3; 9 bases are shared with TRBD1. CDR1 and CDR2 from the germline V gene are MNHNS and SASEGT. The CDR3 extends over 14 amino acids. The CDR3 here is CASTLGQGTDTQCF. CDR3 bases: TGTGCCAGCACTCTCGGACAGGGGACAGATACGCAGTGTTTT.

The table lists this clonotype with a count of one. CDR3 sequence reads: CASQYSLASNEETQYF. CDR3 in DNA: TGTGCCAGCCAGTACTCTTTAGCGTCGAATGAAGAGACCCAGTACTTC. This chain joins TRBV27 and TRBJ2-5; D is possibly TRBD2 (5 bases). This CDR3 has 16 residues. Germline V gives CDR1 MNHEY, CDR2 SMNVEV (reference sequence). Trimming took off 8 bases at V and 3 bases at J, with 22 bases between the two ends.